This record covers a single T cell receptor beta chain. Its antigen target is currently unknown. Within one base of it there is no much larger clone, and no base qualities were kept. These data come from a study of blood T cell repertoires in COVID-19 (dated by TCRdb to 2020 to 2021). Regarding the study in general: Samples from collaborators originated in the United States, Italy and Spain and spanned both the acute and convalescent phases of COVID-19. Deeply sampled blood TCRbeta repertoires from subjects exposed to, actively infected with, or recovered from COVID-19 were included in the dataset. Samples came from the ongoing ImmuneRACE study (first 160 participants) plus 1,254 subjects from 6 global collaborators. The repertoires were made available in a free public database intended to serve as a resource for research on the immune response to SARS-CoV-2. Sample metadata almost always included a de-identified subject ID, COVID-19 status, age in years and sex. The prospective study material was composed of cDNA or gDNA derived from T cells, B-cell-depleted T cells, or PBMCs. Where available, HLA class I and class II types were taken from metadata supplied by the sample provider and were not determined by assay-based typing. Results and caveats for the whole study, not just this receptor: The quantity of clinical and demographic metadata differed by source and by participant and was supplied without curation.

TCRbeta CDR3 regions were amplified from genomic DNA by means of the immunoSEQ Assay, a bias-controlled multiplex PCR. Per the source publication's procedure: The number of nucleated cells in each sample was estimated from the amplification of reference gene primers within the assay. Sequence reads were collapsed and filtered to measure the absolute abundance of every unique TCRbeta CDR3 rearrangement. For each sample, productive Simpson clonality was calculated as the square root of Simpson's diversity index over productive rearrangements. Not all clones reach the TCRdb copy of this immuneACCESS table, which keeps in-frame sequences only. Checked studies attribute under half of the gap to unresolved V genes and leave the rest unexplained. That table gives V, J and clone size, and the DNA gave D and trimming. The sample table records around 270,000 clones; 70% to 90% of these occur just once. Clones ranked in the top ten supply around 5.1% of the sample.

One collaborating source in Seattle enrolled patients during active infection and followed them longitudinally through the course of disease. Each collaborating institution followed its own protocols to collect whole blood in K2EDTA tubes. For TCRbeta analysis, collaborator samples were shipped as frozen whole blood, as isolated PBMCs, or as DNA extracted from either sample type. CDR1 LGHNA and CDR2 YNFKEQ were looked up in the germline V gene. The CDR3, cysteine through phenylalanine, is 13 amino acids long. Of all the DNA, just the CDR3 is kept, 39 bases in frame from base 1. Trimming removed 0 bases from V and 7 bases from J, leaving 9 bases between the germline ends.

The sample taken for sequencing was peripheral blood. The sequence came from a woman aged 55-75 years with COVID-19, enrolled during active disease. The rearranged chain carries TRBV4-2 and TRBJ1-2; the D gene is not confidently resolved. The CDR3 loop reads CASSQDPSSGYTF. In nucleotides, the sequence is TGTGCCAGCAGCCAAGATCCCTCGAGTGGCTACACCTTC.